This entry is about one TCR beta chain. The CDR3 is 15 amino acids. With 0 bases removed from V and 13 bases from J, the gap between germline ends came to 17 bases. Germline V gene sequence: CDR1 SGHNT, CDR2 YYREEE (reference sequence). This entry belongs to a study of blood T cell repertoires in COVID-19. Study details: From the United States, Italy and Spain came samples of acute and convalescent COVID-19. Sources were T cells, B-cell-depleted T cells, or PBMCs; the material itself was cDNA or gDNA.

Patients in Seattle were enrolled during active infection, then followed longitudinally. Under the authors' procedure: Using reference gene primer amplification, nucleated cell counts were estimated. Here immunoSEQ multiplex PCR was the method, and the copy in TCRdb shows in-frame clones only, minus some. V, J and clone size derive from that table, while D and trimming were established from the DNA sequence. This table holds approximately 140,000 clones, 70% to 90% found once. Sequencing used peripheral blood. The chain links TRBV5-4 to TRBJ1-6, with D maybe TRBD1 (6 bases). This receptor was identified in a woman aged 60-70 years with COVID-19, enrolled during active disease. The CDR3 spells CASSLDRVYESPLHF. The CDR3 DNA is TGTGCCAGCAGCTTGGACAGGGTTTATGAGTCCCCCCTCCACTTT. The full variable domain, in which reference TRBV5-4 and TRBJ1-6 provide the parts outside the CDR3, is ETGVTQSPTHLIKTRGQQVTLRCSSQSGHNTVSWYQQALGQGPQFIFQYYREEENGRGNFPPRFSGLQFPNYSSELNVNALELDDSALYLCASSLDRVYESPLHFGNGTRLTVT.